One sample yielded the 18 T cell receptor beta chains listed below, sequenced in a study of T cells in women clearing cervical HPV infection. TCRdb's copy holds only in-frame clones and misses some; the assay was immunoSEQ multiplex PCR. The sample yields approximately 31,000 clones, of which the top ten take up 4.2%. Sequencing was carried out using blood buffy coat. The origin of the receptors is a woman between 18 and 69 years old with a cervical HPV16 infection that either progressed to CIN3+ or cleared (not recorded which).

In regard to this clone: The CDR3 end is not reached by the read, which stops 3 residues before it; the germline J gene fills it in. V gene TRBV11-2 combines with J gene TRBJ2-1; TRBD2 matches 11 bases. This CDR3 has 15 amino acids. CDR1 and CDR2 (germline): SGHAT, FQNNGV. Trimming at V came to 3 bases and at J to 8 bases, leaving 6 bases not matched to a gene. The CDR3 sequence is CASSFSGGASYEQFF. Incomplete CDR3 DNA: TGTGCCAGCAGCTTTAGCGGGGGGGCCTCGTATGAG.

A remark on this clone: The read ends 3 residues before the CDR3 terminus; that terminus is restored from the germline J gene. The J gene is TRBJ2-7, the V gene TRBV30, with D possibly matching TRBD1 (5 bases). From germline, CDR1 is GTSNPN and CDR2 SVGIG (reference sequence). V gave up 0 bases and J gave up 5 bases, with 8 bases separating them. The CDR3 is made up of 12 amino acids. CDR3 amino acids: CAWSVQGHEQYF. The CDR3 bases that were read are TGTGCCTGGAGTGTCCAGGGCCACGAG. The full variable domain, completed using reference TRBV30 and TRBJ2-7, is SQTIHQWPATLVQPVGSPLSLECTVEGTSNPNLYWYRQAAGRGLQLLFYSVGIGQISSEVPQNLSASRPQDRQFILSSKKLLLSDSGFYLCAWSVQGHEQYFGPGTRLTVT.

A word on this clone: The read gets to within 3 residues of the CDR3 end, and the germline J gene fills in the rest. The chain links TRBV6-1 to TRBJ1-5; D is ambiguous. Germline-derived CDR1 and CDR2 are MNHNS and SASEGT. Trimming took off 2 bases at V and 6 bases at J, with 11 bases between the two ends. The length of the CDR3 is 14 residues. This CDR3 reads CASSEMEEGQPQHF. CDR3 DNA (partial): TGTGCCAGCAGTGAAATGGAGGAGGGTCAGCCC.

Regarding this clone: Coverage ceases 3 residues before the CDR3 finishes, and the germline J gene fills in the end. The gene calls are TRBV19 and TRBJ2-2; TRBD1 agrees at 7 bases. CDR1 and CDR2 from the germline V gene are LNHDA and SQIVND (reference sequence). Trimming cost V 4 bases and J 4 bases; bases outside gene matches: 3. This CDR3 spans 14 amino acids. The sequenced part of the CDR3 DNA is TGTGCCAGTAGTAAGGACAGGACCACCGGGGAG. Translated: CASSKDRTTGE. The complete CDR3 protein is CASSKDRTTGELFF.

As concerns this clone: The CDR3 end falls 3 residues outside the read, so it is completed with the germline J gene. This chain links TRBV12-3 or TRBV12-4 with TRBJ2-1; 9 positions agree with TRBD1. V shed 4 bases, J shed 6 bases, and the junction held 1 base outside the gene matches. The length of the CDR3 is 13 residues. Incomplete CDR3 DNA: TGTGCCAGCAGTTGGGACAGGGTCAATGAG. It translates to CASSWDRVNE. In full, the CDR3 is CASSWDRVNEQFF.

Remarks on this clone: The read falls 3 residues short of the CDR3 end, and the missing part is taken from the germline J gene. The gene calls are TRBV20-1 and TRBJ2-3; 10 bases align to TRBD1. Looked up from germline, CDR1 is DFQATT and CDR2 is SNEGSKA (reference sequence). This CDR3 region has 14 residues. The CDR3 DNA, read in part, is TGCAGTGCTAGAAGACAGGGGGCGGGAGAGACG. The encoded protein is CSARRQGAGET. The entire CDR3 is CSARRQGAGETQYF.

Details on this clone: Sequencing ends 3 residues short of the CDR3 end; the germline J gene provides the rest. The chain is built from TRBV7-3 and TRBJ1-1; no reliable D call. Germline V CDR1 and CDR2: SGHTA, FQGTGA. This CDR3 is 15 amino acids long. V was cut by 2 bases and J by 5 bases, with 15 bases left in between. The CDR3 bases that were read are TGTGCCAGCAGCTTAGGTCCAGGAGTGGTTACTGAA. This encodes CASSLGPGVVTE. From start to end, the CDR3 is CASSLGPGVVTEAFF.

About this clone itself: The CDR3 end is not reached by the read, which stops 3 residues before it; the germline J gene fills it in. The chain has TRBV29-1 and TRBJ1-2; TRBD1 matches at 10 bases. Germline V CDR1 and CDR2: SQVTM, ANQGSEA. This CDR3 is built from 17 residues. Trimming cost V 6 bases and J 0 bases; bases outside gene matches: 13. The CDR3 DNA, read in part, is TGCAGCGTCCCCTCCCCGGGACAGGGGCCCACTAACTATGGC. Its protein is CSVPSPGQGPTNYG. The full CDR3 reads CSVPSPGQGPTNYGYTF.

Points on this clone: The CDR3 is cut off 3 residues early in the read; its end comes from the germline J gene. V is TRBV7-2 and J is TRBJ1-2, with D perhaps TRBD1 (5 bases). Germline CDR1 reads SGHTA; CDR2 reads FQGNSA. With 1 base removed from V and 5 bases from J, the gap between germline ends came to 11 bases. This CDR3 comprises 14 residues. The CDR3 protein is CASSLGGRVYGYTF. The DNA read from the CDR3 is TGTGCCAGCAGCTTAGGCGGCAGGGTGTATGGC.

As for this clone: The DNA ends 3 residues before the CDR3 does, and the rest of the CDR3 is filled in from the germline J gene. V is TRBV19 and J is TRBJ2-7, with 7 bases lining up with TRBD2. Trimming at V came to 3 bases and at J to 2 bases, leaving 1 base not matched to a gene. The length of the CDR3 is 13 residues. CDR1 is LNHDA, CDR2 SQIVND, per germline (reference sequence). CDR3: CASSMAGAYEQYF. The covered CDR3 bases are TGTGCCAGTAGTATGGCGGGGGCCTACGAG.

As for this clone: The sequence runs out 3 residues before the end of the CDR3; the remainder is reconstructed from the germline J gene. V gene TRBV7-2 combines with J gene TRBJ2-3; TRBD2 aligns across 7 bases. The CDR3 is 15 amino acids. From germline, CDR1 is SGHTA and CDR2 FQGNSA. V shed 5 bases and J 6 bases; nucleotides not matched to a gene: 11. The sequenced part of the CDR3 DNA is TGTGCCAGCAGCCCCACGAGAGCGGGGACGGATACG. This translates into CASSPTRAGTDT. The whole CDR3 sequence is CASSPTRAGTDTQYF.

Points on this clone: The observed sequence ends 3 residues before the CDR3 terminus, with the missing tail filled in from the germline J gene. The V and J genes are TRBV20-1 and TRBJ1-2; TRBD1 aligns across 7 bases. From germline, CDR1 is DFQATT and CDR2 SNEGSKA (reference sequence). The CDR3 extends over 12 amino acids. The V segment lost 6 bases and the J segment 7 bases; nucleotides outside the gene matches: 8. CDR3: CSATRQGLGYTF. Incomplete CDR3 DNA: TGCAGTGCAACAAGACAGGGTCTTGGC.

Points on this clone: The CDR3 end lies 3 residues beyond the end of the read and is filled in from the germline J gene. The chain is built from TRBV2 and TRBJ2-1; tentatively, D is TRBD1 (5 bases). This CDR3 is 11 amino acids long. CDR1 SNHLY and CDR2 FYNNEI come from the germline V gene. The V gene lost 7 bases and the J gene lost 9 bases, with 10 bases spanning the gap. CDR3 DNA, as far as it was read: TGTGCCAGCATCTTTCAGGGTGAG. It codes for CASIFQGE. The full CDR3 is CASIFQGEQFF.

Turning to this clone: The CDR3 goes on 3 residues after the read ends, and that part is filled in from the germline J gene. The genes are TRBV29-1 and TRBJ2-7, with 8 bases matching TRBD1. V gave up 4 bases and J gave up 4 bases; unmatched junction bases: 12. Germline V CDR1 and CDR2: SQVTM, ANQGSEA. The CDR3 sequence is 15 residues long. The CDR3 loop reads CSVVGWSGGGYEQYF. CDR3 DNA (partial): TGCAGCGTTGTAGGTTGGTCAGGGGGCGGATACGAG.

Note on this clone: The CDR3 end falls 3 residues outside the read, so it is completed with the germline J gene. V is TRBV5-1 and J is TRBJ2-1; 11 nucleotides match TRBD2. The CDR3 is 16 residues long. J gave up 7 bases and V 4 bases, and 10 bases lay outside the gene matches. Germline CDR1 is SGHRS and CDR2 is YFSETQ. Partial CDR3 DNA: TGCGCCAGCAGCCGGGGGGCTAGCGGGAGGTTTAATGAG. This sequence encodes CASSRGASGRFNE. The CDR3 reads in full as CASSRGASGRFNEQFF. The full variable domain, rest sourced from reference TRBV5-1 and TRBJ2-1, is KAGVTQTPRYLIKTRGQQVTLSCSPISGHRSVSWYQQTPGQGLQFLFEYFSETQRNKGNFPGRFSGRQFSNSRSEMNVSTLELGDSALYLCASSRGASGRFNEQFFGPGTRLTVL.

Turning to this clone: The sequenced fragment ends 3 residues before the CDR3 boundary, so the rest is inferred from the germline J gene. This rearrangement joins TRBV5-1 to TRBJ2-3; maybe TRBD2 (6 bases). V was shortened by 4 bases and J by 2 bases, with 11 bases between the two germline ends. This CDR3 region has 14 residues. Germline CDR1 and CDR2: SGHRS and YFSETQ. The CDR3 spells CASSQGLHTDTQYF. The sequenced part of the CDR3 DNA is TGCGCCAGCAGCCAGGGACTTCACACAGATACG.

Concerning this clone itself: The DNA ends 3 residues before the CDR3 does, and the rest of the CDR3 is filled in from the germline J gene. The rearrangement links TRBV18 to TRBJ2-7; 9 positions agree with TRBD1. Germline lookup yields CDR1 KGHSH and CDR2 LQKENI. J was trimmed by 6 bases and V by 5 bases; bases with no gene match: 14. There are 16 residues in the CDR3. Partial CDR3 DNA: TGTGCCAGCTCAACAACGGGACAGGGACGTCTGGGCGAG. It encodes CASSTTGQGRLGE. The complete CDR3 reads CASSTTGQGRLGEQYF.

To note about this clone: The read falls 3 residues short of the CDR3 end, and the missing part is taken from the germline J gene. The chain couples TRBV7-9 to TRBJ1-4, with 8 bases aligning to TRBD1. Per germline, CDR1 SEHNR and CDR2 FQNEAQ (reference sequence). The CDR3 contains 15 residues. V lost 4 bases, J lost 2 bases, and 3 bases stayed unmatched. The CDR3 DNA, read in part, is TGTGCCAGCAGCTCGACAGGGGCGACTAATGAAAAA. Protein: CASSSTGATNEK. The CDR3 reads in full as CASSSTGATNEKLFF.